The 18 T cell receptor beta chains below come from one sample, sequenced in a study of cytomegalovirus exposure and HLA in healthy donors. The PCR had 60 Vbeta and 13 Jbeta primers. The table came from immunoSEQ multiplex PCR; TCRdb's copy has only in-frame clones and leaves some out. The sample carries 100,000 to 120,000 clones, around 76% recorded once. The sample was PBMCs. These receptor sequences come from a man under 40 in good health and CMV-seropositive.

This chain uses TRBV2 with TRBJ2-2, with D uncertain. Looked up from germline, CDR1 is SNHLY and CDR2 is FYNNEI. The CDR3 runs to 13 residues. V shed 4 bases and J shed 4 bases, with 7 bases lying between them. The CDR3 region has the DNA TGTGCCAGCAGTGGGGCACCCACCGGGGAGCTGTTTTTT. Amino acid sequence: CASSGAPTGELFF.

This clone has a handful of counts. This chain links TRBV7-9 with TRBJ2-1; 7 bases match TRBD1. This CDR3 region has 17 residues. The V and J ends lost 3 bases and 2 bases, in that order; junction bases with no gene match: 10. Germline V gene data show CDR1 as SEHNR and CDR2 as FQNEAQ (reference sequence). As DNA, the CDR3 is TGTGCCAGCAGCTTGGGGGATCAGGGACAGACCTACAATGAGCAGTTCTTC. This gives the protein CASSLGDQGQTYNEQFF.

V and J are TRBV9 and TRBJ1-2, with TRBD1 matching 9 bases. The germline gives CDR1 SGDLS, CDR2 YYNGEE. Trimming removed 0 bases from V and 8 bases from J; junction bases left unmatched: 8. CDR3 size: 15 residues. The CDR3 region is CASSVDTGGGGGYTF. The CDR3 DNA follows: TGTGCCAGCAGCGTAGATACAGGGGGCGGGGGAGGCTACACCTTC.

The CDR3 is CSASQGNEQYF. CDR3 in DNA: TGCAGTGCTAGTCAGGGTAACGAGCAGTACTTC. V gene TRBV20-1 combines with J gene TRBJ2-7; D is perhaps TRBD1 (5 bases). Trimming pared 3 bases from V and 5 bases from J, leaving 8 bases between. CDR1 is DFQATT, CDR2 SNEGSKA, per germline (reference sequence). This CDR3 has 11 amino acids.

A few counts support this clone. V gene TRBV7-2 combines with J gene TRBJ2-6, with D unclear. Germline assignment: CDR1 SGHTA and CDR2 FQGNSA. Between the trimmed V and J ends, which lost 6 bases and 0 bases, there was a span of 6 bases. The CDR3 contains 14 residues. CDR3 in DNA: TGTGCCAGCAGTTCCGGCTCTGGGGCCAACGTCCTGACTTTC. It codes for CASSSGSGANVLTF.

This chain uses TRBV4-3 with TRBJ2-1, with TRBD2 matching 10 bases. The germline gives CDR1 LGHNA, CDR2 YSLEER. The CDR3 has 17 residues. V lost 0 bases, J lost 3 bases, and 5 bases stayed unmatched. In DNA, the CDR3 is TGCGCCAGCAGCCAAGACCCTCCTAGCGGGAGCTACAATGAGCAGTTCTTC. This codes for CASSQDPPSGSYNEQFF.

The V call is TRBV6-5, the J call TRBJ2-7; perhaps TRBD2 as D (7 bases). The V gene's germline CDR1 is MNHEY and CDR2 SVGAGI. V was trimmed by 6 bases and J by 2 bases, leaving 14 bases between them. CDR3 length: 14 residues. The chain's CDR3 is CASRPLGGAYEQYF. The DNA of the CDR3 is TGTGCCAGCAGGCCCCTAGGGGGGGCCTACGAGCAGTACTTC.

The chain has TRBV10-3 and TRBJ1-2; D is ambiguous. Trimming shortened V by 0 bases and J by 14 bases, and 16 bases separated the two germline ends. Germline-derived CDR1 and CDR2 are ENHRY and SYGVKD. CDR3 length: 13 amino acids. CDR3 nucleotides: TGTGCCATCAGTGAGTCGGAGGAATCTCCGGGGACCTTC. It translates to CAISESEESPGTF.

This chain links TRBV19 with TRBJ2-1, with a possible D match to TRBD2 (5 bases). The CDR3 totals 13 residues. Germline-derived CDR1 and CDR2 are LNHDA and SQIVND (reference sequence). The V and J ends lost 5 bases and 12 bases respectively, with 17 bases between them. The chain's CDR3 is CASSLPPGAGQFF. In DNA, the CDR3 is TGTGCCAGTAGTTTACCCCCCGGCGCGGGGCAGTTCTTC.

This clone was detected only once. V gene TRBV2 combines with J gene TRBJ2-1, with D possibly TRBD1 on 6 matching bases. The CDR3 has 16 amino acids. CDR1 and CDR2 (germline): SNHLY, FYNNEI. With 2 bases removed from V and 0 bases from J, the gap between germline ends came to 11 bases. The CDR3 DNA reads as TGTGCCAGCAGTGAACAGGGGCCCAGCTCCTACAATGAGCAGTTCTTC. This translates into CASSEQGPSSYNEQFF.

The CDR3 reads CASSTGTGSGNTIYF. The CDR3 DNA is TGCGCCAGCAGCACCGGGACAGGGTCTGGAAACACCATATATTTT. The genes are TRBV4-3 and TRBJ1-3, with 9 bases that match TRBD1. In germline, CDR1 is LGHNA, CDR2 YSLEER. The CDR3 covers 15 residues. V dropped 5 bases and J dropped 1; count of bases not matched to a gene: 3.

This chain uses TRBV6-4 with TRBJ2-7, with 8 positions matching TRBD2. V dropped 6 bases and J dropped 1; count of bases not matched to a gene: 8. Looked up from germline, CDR1 is MRHNA and CDR2 is SNTAGT. This CDR3 has 15 residues. The CDR3 is CASSEGLVTSYEQYF. The CDR3, as DNA: TGTGCCAGCAGCGAGGGACTAGTAACGTCCTACGAGCAGTACTTC.

The chain joins TRBV4-1 to TRBJ1-1; the match to TRBD1 covers 10 bases. From germline, CDR1 is MGHRA and CDR2 YSYEKL. The CDR3 contains 17 residues. V lost 4 bases and J lost 5; bases outside the gene matches: 13. Here the CDR3 reads CASSRFGQGGRETEAFF. CDR3 sequence (DNA): TGCGCCAGCAGCCGATTCGGACAGGGGGGAAGGGAAACTGAAGCTTTCTTT.

The chain combines TRBV6-5 with TRBJ1-4; 10 bases fit TRBD1. This CDR3 spans 14 amino acids. The germline V gene encodes CDR1 MNHEY and CDR2 SVGAGI. V shed 2 bases, J shed 11 bases, and the junction held 5 bases outside the gene matches. CDR3 sequence reads: CASSYGGQGRKLFF. The DNA for the CDR3 is TGTGCCAGCAGTTACGGGGGACAGGGGAGGAAACTGTTTTTT.

The chain has TRBV30 and TRBJ1-4; TRBD1 matches 8 bases. The CDR3 is 17 amino acids. Trimming took 0 bases from V and 2 from J; bases not matched to a gene: 8. Germline CDR1 reads GTSNPN; CDR2 reads SVGIG (reference sequence). The CDR3 DNA is TGTGCCTGGAGTGTCGATGACAGGGGTTTGACTAATGAAAAACTGTTTTTT. This sequence encodes CAWSVDDRGLTNEKLFF.

V and J are TRBV7-7 and TRBJ2-3; 7 bases align to TRBD1. Trimming took 5 bases from V and 0 from J; bases not matched to a gene: 5. CDR3 length: 15 amino acids. Germline lookup yields CDR1 SSHAT and CDR2 FNYEAQ (reference sequence). The CDR3 is CASSQGQTSTDTQYF. The CDR3 DNA is TGTGCCAGCAGCCAGGGACAGACAAGCACAGATACGCAGTATTTT.

Only a few counts were recorded for this clone. The chain uses TRBV5-1 and TRBJ1-4; D is undetermined. Per germline, CDR1 SGHRS and CDR2 YFSETQ. Trimming pared 0 bases from V and 4 bases from J, leaving 10 bases between. The CDR3 is 15 residues long. As DNA, the CDR3 is TGCGCCAGCAGCTTGGTACAGATCCTTAATGAAAAACTGTTTTTT. Amino acids: CASSLVQILNEKLFF.

This clone was observed a single time. The chain joins TRBV19 to TRBJ2-7; 10 bases are shared with TRBD1. Losses at the gene ends were 5 bases for V and 5 bases for J; bases not matched to a gene: 9. Per the germline V gene, CDR1 is LNHDA and CDR2 is SQIVND (reference sequence). The CDR3 is 15 residues long. The DNA for the CDR3 is TGTGCCAGTAGTCCAGGACAGGGGGAGCTGAACGAGCAGTACTTC. Translated, it gives CASSPGQGELNEQYF.